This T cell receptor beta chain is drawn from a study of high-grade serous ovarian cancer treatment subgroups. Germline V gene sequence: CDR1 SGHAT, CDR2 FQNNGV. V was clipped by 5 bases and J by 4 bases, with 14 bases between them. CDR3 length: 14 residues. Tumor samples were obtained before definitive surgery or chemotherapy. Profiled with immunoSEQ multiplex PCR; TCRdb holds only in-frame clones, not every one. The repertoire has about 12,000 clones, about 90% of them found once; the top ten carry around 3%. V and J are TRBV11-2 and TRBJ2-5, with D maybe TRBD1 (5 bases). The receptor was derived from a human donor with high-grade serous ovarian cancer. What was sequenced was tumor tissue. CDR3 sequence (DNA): TGTGCCAGCAGCCCAGGGTTTTCGTTAGAGACCCAGTACTTC. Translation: CASSPGFSLETQYF.